The entry below gives a single TCR beta chain sequence along with its context. What it recognizes is unknown. The data were obtained in a study of T cell responses to AZD1222 COVID-19 vaccine. Whole-study results and caveats: Reports indicate that nearly half of spike-specific TCRs are directed at unmutated variant regions. Baseline serology detected seropositivity in only six AZD1222 recipients. Regions 160-218 and 743-854 dominated among vaccine-associated CD4 TCRs spanning spike.

The length of the CDR3 is 16 residues. V was clipped by 2 bases and J by 4 bases; unmatched bases: 8. Germline values: CDR1 MDHEN, CDR2 SYDVKM. Measured with immunoSEQ multiplex PCR; TCRdb has only the in-frame clones, and not every one. This sample carries about 140,000 clones, more than 90% of them seen once, and the ten largest clones take 2.5% to 3.5%. This chain connects TRBV28 to TRBJ1-2, with 9 positions matching TRBD1. This TCR derives from an adult in good health. Source: peripheral blood, taken on day 0 of AZD1222 vaccination. CDR3 DNA: TGTGCCAGCAGTTTAACCGGGACAGGGAAAGGCTATGGCTACACCTTC. This gives the protein CASSLTGTGKGYGYTF.